This entry features one T cell receptor beta chain sequence. Its antigen remains unidentified. These data originate in a study of tumor and adjacent non-tumor tissue in lung cancer. Three rounds of nested PCR, following a modified ARM-PCR protocol, produced the TCRbeta library. TCRdb independently ran MiXCR on the multiplex PCR reads; one entry per CDR3 protein. Here the sample spans 200,000 to 250,000 distinct CDR3 sequences, roughly 70% being singletons. CDR1 and CDR2 (germline): SGHTA, FQGNSA. CDR3 length: 15 residues. With 1 base removed from V and 5 bases from J, the gap between germline ends came to 12 bases. This sample's RNA came from whole unsorted tissue. Study-wide points: In normal lung, the top 100 clones were significantly more dominant than in tumor.

This receptor was identified in a man aged 60 to 75 with non-small cell lung cancer. The chain links TRBV7-2 to TRBJ2-1, with unresolved D. The specimen was lung tumor tissue. As DNA, the CDR3 is TGTGCCAGCAGCTTAGAATGGGCACTGAACAATGAGCAGTTCTTC. It yields the protein CASSLEWALNNEQFF.